The entry below gives a single TCR beta chain sequence along with its context. Repertoires were generated with immunoSEQ multiplex PCR, while TCRdb's copy carries only in-frame clones and drops some. The table includes about 1 million clones, under 80% detected once. Germline V gene lookup returns CDR1 GTSNPN and CDR2 SVGIG (reference sequence). V was shortened by 4 bases and J by 9 bases, with 15 bases between the two germline ends. The CDR3 is made up of 12 amino acids. These data originate in a study of shared clonotypes between healthy human individuals. Study details: Each donor contributed plates that comprised three CD4 naive, three CD4 memory, two CD8 naive and one CD8 memory.

The receptor's source is a man in his late teens or twenties in good health. V gene TRBV30 combines with J gene TRBJ1-2; maybe TRBD1 (5 bases). The sample consisted of memory CD4+ T cells sorted from blood. As for subset: CD45RA-negative fraction. The CDR3 DNA reads as TGTGCCTGGAACGACCGGGGGTATAGCTACACCTTC. It is translated as CAWNDRGYSYTF.